This TCR beta chain was obtained from a study of blood T cell repertoires in COVID-19. The overall study: Sites in the United States, Italy and Spain provided acute and convalescent COVID-19 samples. Sources were T cells, B-cell-depleted T cells, or PBMCs; the material itself was cDNA or gDNA.

The CDR3 length is 13 residues. The germline V gene has CDR1 SQVTM and CDR2 ANQGSEA. V lost 6 bases to trimming and J lost 3 bases, with 12 bases between them. In the original workflow: Amplification with reference gene primers provided the estimates of nucleated cell counts. Clones were sequenced by immunoSEQ multiplex PCR, and TCRdb holds only the in-frame ones, with some missing. V and J calls and clone size are as listed in that table; D and trimming were resolved from the DNA. Of approximately 250,000 clones in the sample, around 83% were seen once. The chain carries TRBV29-1 and TRBJ1-5, with a weak D call TRBD1 (5 bases). This receptor was identified in a man between 18 and 29 years old with active or convalescent COVID-19. Material for sequencing was peripheral blood. The CDR3 sequence: CSVARGNNQPQHF. CDR3 DNA sequence: TGCAGCGTGGCCCGGGGGAACAATCAGCCCCAGCATTTT. Full variable domain (rest looked up from reference TRBV29-1 and TRBJ1-5): SAVISQKPSRDICQRGTSLTIQCQVDSQVTMMFWYRQQPGQSLTLIATANQGSEATYESGFVIDKFPISRPNLTFSTLTVSNMSPEDSSIYLCSVARGNNQPQHFGDGTRLSIL.